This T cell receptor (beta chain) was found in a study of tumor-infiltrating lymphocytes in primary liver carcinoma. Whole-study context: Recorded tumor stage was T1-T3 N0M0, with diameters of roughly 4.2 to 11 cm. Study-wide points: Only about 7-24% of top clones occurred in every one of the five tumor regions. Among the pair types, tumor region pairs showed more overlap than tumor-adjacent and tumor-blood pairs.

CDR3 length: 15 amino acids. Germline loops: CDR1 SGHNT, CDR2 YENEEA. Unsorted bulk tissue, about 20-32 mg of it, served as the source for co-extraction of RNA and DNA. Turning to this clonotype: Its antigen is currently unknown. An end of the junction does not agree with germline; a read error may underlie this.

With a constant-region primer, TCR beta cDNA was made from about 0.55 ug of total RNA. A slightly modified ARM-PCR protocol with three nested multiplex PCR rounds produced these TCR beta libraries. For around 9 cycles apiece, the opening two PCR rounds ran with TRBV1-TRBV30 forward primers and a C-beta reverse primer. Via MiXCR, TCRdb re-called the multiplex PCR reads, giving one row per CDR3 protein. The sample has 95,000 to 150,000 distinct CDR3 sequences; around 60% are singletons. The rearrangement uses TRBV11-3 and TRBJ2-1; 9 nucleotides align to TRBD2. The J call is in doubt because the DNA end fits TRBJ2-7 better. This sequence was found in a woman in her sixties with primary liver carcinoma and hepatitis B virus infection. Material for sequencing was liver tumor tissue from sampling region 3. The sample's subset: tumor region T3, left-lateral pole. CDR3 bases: TGTGCCAGCAGTTTAGTAGGCGGGAGGGCGGGTGAGCAGTACTTC. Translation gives CASSLVGGRAGEQYF.